The present TCR beta chain was sequenced within a study of cytomegalovirus exposure and HLA in healthy donors. Background on the study: Among the roughly 370 genotyped donors, approximately 81% were placed in the Caucasian-associated ancestry cluster. Study outcomes and limitations: With high specificity and sensitivity, the classifier reportedly diagnosed cytomegalovirus status.

Primers for the PCR totalled 60 Vbeta and 13 Jbeta. The data were produced by immunoSEQ multiplex PCR, yet TCRdb's version contains in-frame clones alone and is incomplete. The table includes some 130,000 clones, around four fifths detected once. In the case of this clone: What it recognizes is unknown.

Healthy bone marrow donors made up the donor group. This clonotype originated in a man aged 25-40 years in good health. Sequences were obtained from PBMCs.

The CDR3 coding sequence is TGTGCCACCTCCCGGGACAGCTCCTACAATGAGCAGTTCTTC. Protein: CATSRDSSYNEQFF. The chain joins TRBV7-9 to TRBJ2-1; 7 nucleotides match TRBD1. This CDR3 spans 14 amino acids. Per germline, CDR1 SEHNR and CDR2 FQNEAQ (reference sequence). V was clipped by 10 bases and J by 0 bases; unmatched bases: 6.